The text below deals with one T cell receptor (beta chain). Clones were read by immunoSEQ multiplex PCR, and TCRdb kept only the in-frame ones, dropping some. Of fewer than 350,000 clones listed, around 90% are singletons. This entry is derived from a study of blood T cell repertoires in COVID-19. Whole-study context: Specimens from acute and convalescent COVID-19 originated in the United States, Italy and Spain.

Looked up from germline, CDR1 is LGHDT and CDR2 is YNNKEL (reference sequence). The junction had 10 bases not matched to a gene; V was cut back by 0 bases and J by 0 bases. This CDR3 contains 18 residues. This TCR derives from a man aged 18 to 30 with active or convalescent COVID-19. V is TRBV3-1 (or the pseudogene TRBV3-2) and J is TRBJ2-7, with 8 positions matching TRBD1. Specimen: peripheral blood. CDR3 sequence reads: CASSQDVDRVWSSYEQYF. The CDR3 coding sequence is TGTGCCAGCAGCCAAGACGTGGACAGGGTTTGGAGCTCCTACGAGCAGTACTTC.